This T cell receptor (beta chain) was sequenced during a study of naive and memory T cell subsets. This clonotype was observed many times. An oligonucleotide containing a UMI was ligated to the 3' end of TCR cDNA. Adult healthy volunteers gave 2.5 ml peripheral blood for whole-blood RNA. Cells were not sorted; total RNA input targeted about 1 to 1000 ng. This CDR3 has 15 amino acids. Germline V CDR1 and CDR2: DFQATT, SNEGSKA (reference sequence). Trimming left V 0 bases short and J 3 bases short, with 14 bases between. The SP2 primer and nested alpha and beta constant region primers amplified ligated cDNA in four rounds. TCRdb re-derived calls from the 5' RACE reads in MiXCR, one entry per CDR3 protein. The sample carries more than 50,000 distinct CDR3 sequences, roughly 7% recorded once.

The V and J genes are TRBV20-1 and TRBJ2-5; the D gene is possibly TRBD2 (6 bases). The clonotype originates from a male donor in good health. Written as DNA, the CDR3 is TGCAGTGCTAGAGACCTGGCGGGACCGAAAGAGACCCAGTACTTC. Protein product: CSARDLAGPKETQYF.